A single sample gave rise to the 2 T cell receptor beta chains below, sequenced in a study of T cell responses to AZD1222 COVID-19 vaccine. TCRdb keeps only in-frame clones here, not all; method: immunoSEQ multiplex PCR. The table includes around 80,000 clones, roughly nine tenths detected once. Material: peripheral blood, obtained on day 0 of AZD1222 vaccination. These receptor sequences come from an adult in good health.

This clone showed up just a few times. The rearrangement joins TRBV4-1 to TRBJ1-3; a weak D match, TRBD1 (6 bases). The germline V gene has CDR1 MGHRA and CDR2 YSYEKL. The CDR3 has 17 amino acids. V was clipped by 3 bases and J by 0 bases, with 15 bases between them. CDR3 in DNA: TGCGCCAGCAGCCATCGCACCCAGGGGCCCTCTGGAAACACCATATATTTT. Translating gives CASSHRTQGPSGNTIYF.

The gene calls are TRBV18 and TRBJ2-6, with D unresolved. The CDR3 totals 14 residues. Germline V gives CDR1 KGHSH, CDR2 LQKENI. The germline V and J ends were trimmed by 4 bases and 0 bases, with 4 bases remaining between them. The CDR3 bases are TGTGCCAGCTCACTAAGCTCTGGGGCCAACGTCCTGACTTTC. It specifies CASSLSSGANVLTF.